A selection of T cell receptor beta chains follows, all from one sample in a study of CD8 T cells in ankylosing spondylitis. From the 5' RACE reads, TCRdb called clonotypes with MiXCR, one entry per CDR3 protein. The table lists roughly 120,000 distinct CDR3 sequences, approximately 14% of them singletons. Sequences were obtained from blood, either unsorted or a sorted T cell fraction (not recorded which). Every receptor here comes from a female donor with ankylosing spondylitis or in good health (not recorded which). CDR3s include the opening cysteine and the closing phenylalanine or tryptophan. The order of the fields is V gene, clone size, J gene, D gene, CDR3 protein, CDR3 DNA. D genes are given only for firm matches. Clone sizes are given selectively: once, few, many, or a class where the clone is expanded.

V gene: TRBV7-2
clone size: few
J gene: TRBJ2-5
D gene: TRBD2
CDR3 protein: CASSFLLAGRQETQYF
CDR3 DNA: TGTGCCAGCAGCTTCTTACTAGCGGGGAGACAAGAGACCCAGTACTTC

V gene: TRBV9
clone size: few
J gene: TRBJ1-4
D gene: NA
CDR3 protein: CASSDPGGGDEKLFF
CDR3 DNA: TGTGCCAGCAGCGACCCCGGGGGCGGGGATGAAAAACTGTTTTTT

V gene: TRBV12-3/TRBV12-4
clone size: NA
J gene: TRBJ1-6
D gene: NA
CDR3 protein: CASRGDGDSPLHF
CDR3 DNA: TGTGCCAGCAGGGGCGACGGGGATTCACCCCTCCACTTT

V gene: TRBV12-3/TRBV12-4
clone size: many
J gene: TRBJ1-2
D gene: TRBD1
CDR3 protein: CASSSTGGAEGYTF
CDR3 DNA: TGTGCCAGCAGTTCCACAGGGGGCGCAGAGGGCTACACCTTC

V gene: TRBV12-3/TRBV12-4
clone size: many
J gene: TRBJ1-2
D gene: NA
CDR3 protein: CASTPEGARRGYTF
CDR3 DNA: TGTGCCAGCACTCCAGAGGGTGCCCGTCGGGGCTACACCTTC

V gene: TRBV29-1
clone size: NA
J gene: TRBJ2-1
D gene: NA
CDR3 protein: CSVEGQTRNEQFF
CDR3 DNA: TGCAGCGTTGAAGGCCAGACCCGCAATGAGCAGTTCTTC

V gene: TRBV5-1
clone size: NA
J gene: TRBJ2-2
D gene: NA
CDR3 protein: CASSSLEGANTGELFF
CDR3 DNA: TGCGCCAGCAGCTCCCTAGAAGGGGCGAACACCGGGGAGCTGTTTTTT

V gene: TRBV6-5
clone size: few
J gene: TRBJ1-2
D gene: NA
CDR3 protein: CASSFGSEDGYTF
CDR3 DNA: TGTGCCAGCAGTTTCGGATCAGAGGATGGCTACACCTTC

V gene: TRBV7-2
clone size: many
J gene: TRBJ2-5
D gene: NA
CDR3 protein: CASSLGLGAETQYF
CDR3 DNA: TGTGCCAGCAGCTTAGGATTGGGTGCAGAGACCCAGTACTTC

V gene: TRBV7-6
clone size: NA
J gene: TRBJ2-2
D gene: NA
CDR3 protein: CASSINSNTGELFF
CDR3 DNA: TGTGCCAGCAGCATTAACAGCAACACCGGGGAGCTGTTTTTT

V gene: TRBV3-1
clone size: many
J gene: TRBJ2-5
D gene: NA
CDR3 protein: CASSLRRQQETQYF
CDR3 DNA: TGTGCCAGCAGCCTAAGGAGGCAGCAAGAGACCCAGTACTTC

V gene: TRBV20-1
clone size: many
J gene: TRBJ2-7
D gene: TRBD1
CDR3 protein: CSAMGQATYEQYF
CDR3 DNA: TGCAGTGCTATGGGACAGGCCACCTACGAGCAGTACTTC

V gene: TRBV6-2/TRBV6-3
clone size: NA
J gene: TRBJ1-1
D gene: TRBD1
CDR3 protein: CASSTGQGSLNTEAFF
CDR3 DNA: TGTGCCAGCAGTACCGGACAGGGAAGCTTGAACACTGAAGCTTTCTTT

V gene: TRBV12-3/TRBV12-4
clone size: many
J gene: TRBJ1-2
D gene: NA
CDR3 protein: CASSLGNGYTF
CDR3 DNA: TGTGCCAGCAGTTTAGGGAATGGCTACACCTTC

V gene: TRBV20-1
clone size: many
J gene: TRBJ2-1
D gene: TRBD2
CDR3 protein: CSARGLAGVYNEQFF
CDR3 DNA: TGCAGTGCTAGAGGGCTAGCGGGAGTATACAATGAGCAGTTCTTC

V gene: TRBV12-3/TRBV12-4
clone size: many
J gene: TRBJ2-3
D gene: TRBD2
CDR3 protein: CASSWEGSDTQYF
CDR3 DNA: TGTGCCAGCAGTTGGGAGGGGTCAGATACGCAGTATTTT

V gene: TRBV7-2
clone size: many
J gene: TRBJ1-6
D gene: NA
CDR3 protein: CASSLGGGNSPLHF
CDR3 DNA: TGTGCCAGCAGCTTAGGTGGGGGTAATTCACCCCTCCACTTT

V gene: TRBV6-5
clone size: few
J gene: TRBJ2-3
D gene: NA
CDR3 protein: CASSYGRRLDTDTQYF
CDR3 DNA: TGTGCCAGCAGTTACGGGCGGCGTCTTGACACAGATACGCAGTATTTT

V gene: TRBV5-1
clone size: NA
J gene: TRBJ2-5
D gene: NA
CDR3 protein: CASSLGTGGLQETQYF
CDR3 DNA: TGCGCCAGCAGCTTGGGCACCGGGGGCCTCCAAGAGACCCAGTACTTC

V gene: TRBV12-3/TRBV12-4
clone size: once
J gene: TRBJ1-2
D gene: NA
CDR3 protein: CASSSTGGTNGYTF
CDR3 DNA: TGTGCCAGCAGTTCGACAGGAGGAACGAATGGCTACACCTTC

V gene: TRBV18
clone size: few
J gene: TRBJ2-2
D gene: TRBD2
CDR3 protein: CASSQRGNTGELFF
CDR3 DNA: TGTGCCAGCTCTCAGCGGGGAAACACCGGGGAGCTGTTTTTT

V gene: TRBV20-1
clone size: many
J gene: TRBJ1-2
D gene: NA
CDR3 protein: CSARASGAKYGYTF
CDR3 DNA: TGCAGTGCTAGAGCCTCGGGGGCCAAATATGGCTACACCTTC

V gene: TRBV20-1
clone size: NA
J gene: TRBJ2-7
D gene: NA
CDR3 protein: CSARVQRPYGQYF
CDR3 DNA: TGCAGTGCTAGAGTCCAGCGGCCCTACGGGCAGTACTTC

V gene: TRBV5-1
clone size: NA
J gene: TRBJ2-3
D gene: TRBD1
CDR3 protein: CASSSETGSLDTQYF
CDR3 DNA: TGCGCCAGCAGCTCAGAGACAGGGAGTTTAGATACGCAGTATTTT

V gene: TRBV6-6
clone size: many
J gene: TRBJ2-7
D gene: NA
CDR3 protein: CASSSGPYEQYF
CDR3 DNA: TGTGCCAGCAGTTCTGGGCCCTACGAGCAGTACTTC

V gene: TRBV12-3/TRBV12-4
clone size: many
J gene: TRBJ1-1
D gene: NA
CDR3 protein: CASSLSFATGQPRTEAFF
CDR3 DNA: TGTGCCAGCAGTTTATCGTTTGCTACAGGGCAACCTCGTACTGAAGCTTTCTTT

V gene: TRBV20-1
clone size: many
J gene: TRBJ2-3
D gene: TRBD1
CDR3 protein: CSAFGQGVLDTQYF
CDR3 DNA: TGCAGTGCATTCGGACAGGGGGTCCTAGATACGCAGTATTTT